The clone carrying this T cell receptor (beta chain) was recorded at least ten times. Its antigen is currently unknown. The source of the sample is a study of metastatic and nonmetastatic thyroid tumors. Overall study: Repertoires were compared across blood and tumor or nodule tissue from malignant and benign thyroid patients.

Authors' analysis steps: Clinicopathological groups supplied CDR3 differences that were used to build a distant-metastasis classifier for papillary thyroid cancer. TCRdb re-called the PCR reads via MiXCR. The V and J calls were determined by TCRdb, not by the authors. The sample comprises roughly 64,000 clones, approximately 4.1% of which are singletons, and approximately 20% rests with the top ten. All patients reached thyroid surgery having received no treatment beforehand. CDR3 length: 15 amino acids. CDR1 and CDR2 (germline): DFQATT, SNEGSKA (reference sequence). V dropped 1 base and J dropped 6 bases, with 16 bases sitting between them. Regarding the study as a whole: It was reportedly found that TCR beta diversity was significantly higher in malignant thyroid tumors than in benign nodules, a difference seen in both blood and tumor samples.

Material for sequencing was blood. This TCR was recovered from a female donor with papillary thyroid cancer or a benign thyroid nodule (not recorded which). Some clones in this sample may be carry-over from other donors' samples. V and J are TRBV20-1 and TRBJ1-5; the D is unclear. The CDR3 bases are TGCAGTGCTAGAGCTCGGACGGAGCAAGGTCAGCCCCAGCATTTT. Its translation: CSARARTEQGQPQHF.